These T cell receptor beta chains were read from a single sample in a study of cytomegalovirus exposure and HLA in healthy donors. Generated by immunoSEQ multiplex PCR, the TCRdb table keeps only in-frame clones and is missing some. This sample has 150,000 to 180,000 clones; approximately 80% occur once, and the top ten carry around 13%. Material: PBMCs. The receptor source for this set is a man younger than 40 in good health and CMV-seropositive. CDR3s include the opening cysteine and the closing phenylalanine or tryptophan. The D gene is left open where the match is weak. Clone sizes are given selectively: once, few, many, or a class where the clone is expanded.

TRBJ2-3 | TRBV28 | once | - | TGTGCCAGCAGTTTAAGGGGCGGGGGCACAGATACGCAGTATTTT | CASSLRGGGTDTQYF
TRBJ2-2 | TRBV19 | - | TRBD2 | TGTGCCAGTAGTATTATTTTGTTGCGGGAGGGAGACACCGGGGAGCTGTTTTTT | CASSIILLREGDTGELFF
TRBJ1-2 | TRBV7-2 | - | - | TGTGCCAGCAGCCCAATCAACTATGGCTACACCTTC | CASSPINYGYTF
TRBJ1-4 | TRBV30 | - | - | TGTGCCTGGAGTCAGAGGCCCCTGGCGGGTTTTAATGAAAAACTGTTTTTT | CAWSQRPLAGFNEKLFF
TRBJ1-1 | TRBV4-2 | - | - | TGTGCCAGCAGCCAGTCCGGGGTCGGGGACACTGAAGCTTTCTTT | CASSQSGVGDTEAFF
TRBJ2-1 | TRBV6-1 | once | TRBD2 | TGTGCCAGCAGTGAAGCGCGGGAGTACGGGAGGAATGAGCAGTTCTTC | CASSEAREYGRNEQFF
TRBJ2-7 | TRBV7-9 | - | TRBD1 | TGTTCCAGCAGCCCCCGGACAGGGAACTACGAGCAGTACTTC | CSSSPRTGNYEQYF
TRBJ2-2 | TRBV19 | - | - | TGTGCCAGTAGTATCACCGGGGTAAACACCGGGGAGCTGTTTTTT | CASSITGVNTGELFF
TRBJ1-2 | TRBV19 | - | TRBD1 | TGTGCCAGCCTCTCCGAGGACAGGGGATATGGCTACACCTTC | CASLSEDRGYGYTF
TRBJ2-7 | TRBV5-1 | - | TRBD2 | TGCGCCAGCAGCTTGGGGTCTAGCGGGACCTACGAGCAGTACTTC | CASSLGSSGTYEQYF
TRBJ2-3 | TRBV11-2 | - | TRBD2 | TGTGCCAGCAGCTTAGGCGGAGCGGGACTAGCGGGTTTTACGCAGTATTTT | CASSLGGAGLAGFTQYF
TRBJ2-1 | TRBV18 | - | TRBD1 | TGTGCCAGCTCACCAGACAGGGGAAATGAGCAGTTCTTC | CASSPDRGNEQFF
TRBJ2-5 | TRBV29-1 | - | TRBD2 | TGCAGCGCGAGACTAGCGGAAGAGACCCAGTACTTC | CSARLAEETQYF
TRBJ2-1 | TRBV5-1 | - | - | TGCGCCAGCAAAATGCGGGATAGCTCCTACAACGAGCAGTTCTTC | CASKMRDSSYNEQFF
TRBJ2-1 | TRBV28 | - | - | TGTGCCAGCAGTTTATCCGGGGATGAGCAGTTCTTC | CASSLSGDEQFF
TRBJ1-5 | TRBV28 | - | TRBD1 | TGTGCCAGCAGGGTGGGACAGATCAATCAGCCCCAGCATTTT | CASRVGQINQPQHF
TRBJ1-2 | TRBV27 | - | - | TGTGCCAGCAGTTTGACTCTCGAGGATGGCTACACCTTC | CASSLTLEDGYTF
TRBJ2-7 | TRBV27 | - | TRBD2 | TGTGCCAGCAGTTTACTCTACGGGAGGGCCTCCTACGAGCAGTACTTC | CASSLLYGRASYEQYF
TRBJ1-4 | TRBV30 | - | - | TGTGCCTGGCGCAACAAGATTAATGAAAAACTGTTTTTT | CAWRNKINEKLFF
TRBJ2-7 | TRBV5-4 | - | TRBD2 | TGTGCCAGCAGCTTGAAGCGGGAACCCTACGAGCAGTACTTC | CASSLKREPYEQYF
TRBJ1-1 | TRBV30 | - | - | TGTGCCTGGATGTACAGTCAGAACACTGAAGCTTTCTTT | CAWMYSQNTEAFF
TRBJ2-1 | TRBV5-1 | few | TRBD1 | TGCGCCAGCAGCCAGGGACAGACATACAATGAGCAGTTCTTC | CASSQGQTYNEQFF
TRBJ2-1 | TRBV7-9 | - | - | TGTGCCAGCAGCTTAAACCAGGGGGAGCAGTTCTTC | CASSLNQGEQFF
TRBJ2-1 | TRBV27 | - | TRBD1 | TGTGCCAGCAGTCTACAGGGGGTGTACAATGAGCAGTTCTTC | CASSLQGVYNEQFF
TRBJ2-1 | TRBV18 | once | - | TGTGCCAGCTCACCGCCGGGTCAAAGCTCCTACAATGAGCAGTTCTTC | CASSPPGQSSYNEQFF